The TCR beta chain described here comes from a study of blood T cell repertoires in COVID-19. The assay was immunoSEQ multiplex PCR, and TCRdb's table has in-frame clones only and misses some. The sample shows 200,000 to 250,000 clones, roughly 80% of them seen only once. In germline, CDR1 is LNHDA, CDR2 SQIVND (reference sequence). The CDR3 spans 13 residues. Deletions cut 6 bases from V and 5 bases from J, with 13 bases between. The chain has TRBV19 and TRBJ1-1; no firm D call. The sample taken for sequencing was peripheral blood. The TCR originated in a woman under 30 with acute or convalescent COVID-19. The DNA of the CDR3 is TGTGCCAGTAGCCAAGCGGGATGGACTGAAGCTTTCTTT. It yields the protein CASSQAGWTEAFF.